This T cell receptor beta chain was captured in a study of CD8+ T cells in alopecia areata. Study-level findings and limits: Normal scalp had lower clonality than lesional scalp, with alopecia totalis/universalis lesions showing this most strongly. In scalp samples, resident alphabeta T cells of normal skin are also sequenced.

Details on this clone: Its antigen is undetermined.

The authors extracted RNA and reverse transcribed it into cDNA as the sequencing template. Some clones are missing from TCRdb's copy, which holds only in-frame ones; the method was immunoSEQ multiplex PCR. Of about 110,000 clones listed, 50% to 60% are singletons. Collection of lesional scalp punch biopsies and peripheral blood was performed in alopecia areata patients. The V end was cut by 2 bases, the J end by 9 bases, with 5 bases between. Germline CDR1 and CDR2: MNHEY and SMNVEV (reference sequence). The CDR3 runs 11 residues. The sample taken for sequencing was NKG2D-low CD8+ T cells sorted from blood. This sequence joins TRBV27 and TRBJ2-1; D unresolved. The TCR originated in a human donor with alopecia areata. The CDR3 loop reads CASSLAAEQFF. The CDR3 nucleotides read TGTGCCAGCAGTTTAGCAGCTGAGCAGTTCTTC.